The next 5 T cell receptor beta chains were all read from a single sample in a study of cytomegalovirus exposure and HLA in healthy donors. PCR amplification relied on 60 Vbeta primers (plus 13 Jbeta primers). TCRdb's copy holds only in-frame clones and misses some; the assay was immunoSEQ multiplex PCR. In the table there are 130,000 or so clones, approximately 85% of which are singletons. Sequencing was done on a sample of PBMCs. These receptors came from a woman aged 40 to 50 in good health and CMV-seronegative.

The rearrangement uses TRBV9 and TRBJ2-1, with D perhaps matching TRBD1 (6 bases). V was shortened by 3 bases and J by 4 bases, with 14 bases between the two germline ends. The CDR3 loop spans 15 amino acids. Germline V gene data show CDR1 as SGDLS and CDR2 as YYNGEE. For the CDR3, the DNA is TGTGCCAGCAGCGCGCCTGGGACACCTTACAATGAGCAGTTCTTC. This codes for CASSAPGTPYNEQFF.

The chain combines TRBV28 with TRBJ1-2, with TRBD1 matching 9 bases. The V and J ends lost 5 bases and 8 bases, in that order; junction bases with no gene match: 9. Germline-derived CDR1 and CDR2 are MDHEN and SYDVKM. This CDR3 spans 14 amino acids. The CDR3 loop is CASSPGQGLGGYTF. The CDR3 nucleotides read TGTGCCAGCAGTCCAGGACAGGGGTTAGGCGGCTACACCTTC.

This chain links TRBV10-1 with TRBJ2-7; TRBD2 is a possible D gene (6 bases). V gave up 2 bases and J gave up 5 bases, with 10 bases separating them. Germline-derived CDR1 and CDR2 are WNHNN and SYGVQD (reference sequence). The CDR3 consists of 13 residues. The CDR3 nucleotides read TGCGCCAGCAGTGAGAGGGGACTCCACGAGCAGTACTTC. It codes for CASSERGLHEQYF.

CDR3 region: CASSPTGEGTGELFF. CDR3 DNA sequence: TGTGCCAGCAGCCCTACAGGGGAAGGCACCGGGGAGCTGTTTTTT. The gene calls are TRBV11-3 and TRBJ2-2; TRBD1 matches at 7 bases. Per the germline V gene, CDR1 is SGHNT and CDR2 is YENEEA. Trimming took 5 bases from V and 4 from J; bases not matched to a gene: 7. The CDR3 totals 15 residues.

About this clone: A junction end diverges from the germline sequence, so it may reflect a read error. This sequence joins TRBV7-9 and TRBJ2-7; 12 nucleotides match TRBD2. Per the germline V gene, CDR1 is SEHNR and CDR2 is FQNEAQ (reference sequence). The CDR3 runs to 17 residues. This CDR3 is CSSSLASPSGGDYEQYF. CDR3 in DNA: TGTTCCAGCAGCTTAGCGTCCCCTAGCGGGGGGGACTACGAGCAGTACTTC.